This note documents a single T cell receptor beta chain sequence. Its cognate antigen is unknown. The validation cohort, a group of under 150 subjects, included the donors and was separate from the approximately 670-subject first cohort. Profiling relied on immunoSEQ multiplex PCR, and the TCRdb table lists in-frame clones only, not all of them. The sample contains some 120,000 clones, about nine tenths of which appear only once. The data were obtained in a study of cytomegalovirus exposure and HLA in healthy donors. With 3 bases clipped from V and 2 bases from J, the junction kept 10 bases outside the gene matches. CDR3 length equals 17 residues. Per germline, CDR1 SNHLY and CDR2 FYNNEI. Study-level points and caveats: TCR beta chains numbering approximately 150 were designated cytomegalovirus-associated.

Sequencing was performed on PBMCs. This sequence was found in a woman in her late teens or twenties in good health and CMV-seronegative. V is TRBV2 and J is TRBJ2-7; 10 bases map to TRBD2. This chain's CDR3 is CASSDTSGILSPYEQYF. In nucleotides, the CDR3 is TGTGCCAGCAGTGATACTAGCGGGATATTATCTCCCTACGAGCAGTACTTC.